These T cell receptor beta chains were read from a single sample in a study of T cells after posttransplantation cyclophosphamide. Method: immunoSEQ multiplex PCR; TCRdb's copy keeps in-frame clones and lacks some. The repertoire includes 1,500 to 2,000 clones, roughly 94% of them detected once, and roughly 1.4% sits in the top ten. Sequenced: naive CD8+ T cells sorted from PBMCs. These receptor sequences come from an older woman in good health, CMV-negative, and a related stem cell transplant donor. The CDR3 runs from the conserved cysteine through the conserved F or W. A D gene is named only where the DNA matches it firmly. Expanded clones get a size class; other rows say once, few or many, or leave the size out.

>.|.|TRBJ2-7|TRBV29-1
CSVLTSNSYEQYF
TGCAGCGTTTTAACTAGCAACTCCTACGAGCAGTACTTC
>once|.|TRBJ2-7|TRBV18
CASSPSLSYEQYF
TGTGCCAGCTCACCGAGCCTCTCCTACGAGCAGTACTTC
>.|TRBD2|TRBJ2-1|TRBV27
CASSPRTGTSGTNEQFF
TGTGCCAGCAGTCCGCGAACCGGGACTAGCGGGACTAATGAGCAGTTCTTC
>once|TRBD1|TRBJ1-2|TRBV4-2
CASSQGTGRPYGYTF
TGTGCCAGCAGCCAAGGGACAGGGCGGCCCTATGGCTACACCTTC
>.|.|TRBJ1-1|TRBV19
CASSMRDGVTEAFF
TGTGCCAGTAGTATGCGAGACGGAGTCACTGAAGCTTTCTTT
>once|.|TRBJ2-7|TRBV19
CASSMPQRIGPYEQYF
TGTGCCAGTAGTATGCCACAGCGGATCGGTCCCTACGAGCAGTACTTC
>.|TRBD2|TRBJ2-3|TRBV4-1
CASSPMGPSGSMNTQYF
TGCGCCAGCAGCCCGATGGGGCCTAGCGGGAGTATGAATACGCAGTATTTT
>.|.|TRBJ2-1|TRBV5-4
CASSFNQDEQFF
TGTGCCAGCAGCTTTAACCAGGATGAGCAGTTCTTC
>once|.|TRBJ2-3|TRBV4-1
CASSQVGGTDTQYF
TGCGCCAGCAGCCAAGTCGGGGGAACAGATACGCAGTATTTT
>.|.|TRBJ2-2|TRBV19
CASSFRQFDPGELFF
TGTGCCAGTAGTTTTAGACAGTTTGATCCCGGGGAGCTGTTTTTT
>.|TRBD1|TRBJ2-7|TRBV28
CASSGTQGALYEQYF
TGTGCCAGCAGTGGCACACAGGGGGCCCTTTACGAGCAGTACTTC
>.|.|TRBJ2-5|TRBV7-9
CASRPGGGETQYF
TGTGCCAGCAGACCAGGAGGGGGCGAGACCCAGTACTTC
>once|TRBD2|TRBJ2-1|TRBV7-9
CASSVTHLAVGVDEQFF
TGTGCCAGCAGCGTAACTCACCTAGCGGTGGGAGTCGATGAGCAGTTCTTC
>.|.|TRBJ2-7|TRBV6-1
CASSGATYEQYF
TGTGCCAGCAGTGGGGCAACCTACGAGCAGTACTTC
>.|TRBD1|TRBJ2-7|TRBV30
CAWSVDRGPHEQYF
TGTGCCTGGAGTGTGGACAGGGGGCCCCACGAGCAGTACTTC
>once|.|TRBJ2-7|TRBV28
CATQSAGYEQYF
TGTGCCACCCAGAGCGCCGGTTACGAGCAGTACTTC
>.|TRBD2|TRBJ2-1|TRBV9
CASSATVGEGPYNEQFF
TGTGCCAGCAGCGCCACGGTTGGGGAGGGGCCCTACAATGAGCAGTTCTTC
>.|TRBD1|TRBJ1-1|TRBV29-1
CSARQGMTEAFF
TGCAGCGCACGACAGGGGATGACTGAAGCTTTCTTT
>.|TRBD2|TRBJ2-1|TRBV27
CASSLYRGGNEQFF
TGTGCCAGCAGTTTATACCGGGGGGGCAATGAGCAGTTCTTC
>.|.|TRBJ2-7|TRBV19
CASSIRRGLSYEQYF
TGTGCCAGTAGTATAAGGAGGGGGCTCTCCTACGAGCAGTACTTC
>.|.|TRBJ1-5|TRBV19
CASSRQSNQPQHF
TGTGCCAGTAGTCGACAGAGCAATCAGCCCCAGCATTTT
>.|TRBD1|TRBJ2-3|TRBV27
CASRRQGTDTQYF
TGTGCCAGCCGTAGACAGGGGACAGATACGCAGTATTTT
>.|.|TRBJ2-1|TRBV5-1
CASSAPPAGYNEQFF
TGCGCCAGCAGCGCCCCCCCGGCGGGATACAATGAGCAGTTCTTC
>.|.|TRBJ2-3|TRBV28
CASSSDMLGTDTQYF
TGTGCCAGCAGTTCGGACATGCTCGGGACAGATACGCAGTATTTT
>.|TRBD1|TRBJ2-7|TRBV5-1
CASSLDRGSYEQYF
TGCGCCAGCAGTCTGGACAGGGGCTCCTACGAGCAGTACTTC
>.|.|TRBJ1-2|TRBV7-8
CASSLTGINDYGYTF
TGTGCCAGCAGCCTGACCGGGATAAACGACTATGGCTACACCTTC
>.|.|TRBJ2-3|TRBV7-9
CASSPGGTHADTQYF
TGTGCCAGCAGCCCAGGTGGAACACACGCAGATACGCAGTATTTT
>.|TRBD2|TRBJ2-7|TRBV28
CASSSFRLAYDEQYF
TGTGCCAGCAGTTCATTCCGACTAGCGTACGACGAGCAGTACTTC
>.|TRBD2|TRBJ2-2|TRBV7-7
CASSSGLAGAGELFF
TGTGCTAGCAGCTCGGGACTAGCGGGGGCCGGGGAGCTGTTTTTT
>.|TRBD1|TRBJ2-1|TRBV19
CASTGEGGHNEQFF
TGTGCCAGTACCGGGGAAGGGGGCCACAATGAGCAGTTCTTC
>.|.|TRBJ1-5|TRBV6-5
CASSYSAGSNQPQHF
TGTGCCAGCAGTTACTCGGCAGGGAGCAATCAGCCCCAGCATTTT
>.|TRBD2|TRBJ2-7|TRBV6-5
CASSWSLAASSYEQYF
TGTGCCAGCAGTTGGTCACTAGCGGCGAGCTCCTACGAGCAGTACTTC
>.|.|TRBJ2-1|TRBV9
CASSLPGLQATNEQFF
TGTGCCAGCAGCCTTCCGGGACTTCAAGCCACGAATGAGCAGTTCTTC
>.|.|TRBJ1-1|TRBV6-1
CASFDLIHTEAFF
TGTGCCAGCTTTGACTTAATTCACACTGAAGCTTTCTTT
>.|TRBD2|TRBJ2-1|TRBV7-9
CASSSPWDYGNEQFF
TGTGCCAGCAGCTCCCCCTGGGACTATGGAAATGAGCAGTTCTTC
>.|TRBD2|TRBJ2-1|TRBV5-1
CASSLAPAFPGLAHEQFF
TGCGCCAGCAGCTTGGCTCCGGCCTTCCCGGGACTAGCCCATGAGCAGTTCTTC
>.|.|TRBJ2-3|TRBV9
CASSPIGRLWDTQYF
TGTGCCAGCAGCCCTATAGGGAGGCTTTGGGATACGCAGTATTTT
>.|TRBD1|TRBJ1-1|TRBV9
CASSNRGRDTEAFF
TGTGCCAGCAGCAACAGGGGGCGGGACACTGAAGCTTTCTTT
>once|.|TRBJ1-1|TRBV5-4
CASSALGDSTEAFF
TGTGCCAGCAGCGCGTTGGGGGACTCCACTGAAGCTTTCTTT
>.|TRBD2|TRBJ2-5|TRBV5-1
CATMTSGAVQETQYF
TGCGCCACTATGACTAGCGGGGCTGTCCAAGAGACCCAGTACTTC
>.|.|TRBJ1-1|TRBV2
CASTVYNTEAFF
TGTGCCAGCACTGTCTACAACACTGAAGCTTTCTTT
>.|.|TRBJ2-7|TRBV7-6
CASSPRTVYEQYF
TGTGCCAGCAGCCCCCGGACAGTCTACGAGCAGTACTTC
>.|TRBD2|TRBJ2-3|TRBV7-6
CASSFLAGGPVDTQYF
TGTGCCAGCAGCTTTCTAGCGGGGGGACCCGTGGATACGCAGTATTTT
>once|.|TRBJ2-3|TRBV10-3
CAIREGGIDQSTDTQYF
TGTGCCATCAGGGAAGGCGGGATCGACCAATCCACAGATACGCAGTATTTT
>few|TRBD2|TRBJ2-7|TRBV7-2
CASTQLAGEKAYEQYF
TGTGCCAGCACCCAACTAGCGGGAGAAAAGGCCTACGAGCAGTACTTC
>.|.|TRBJ2-7|TRBV7-9
CASSPYVGGADEQYF
TGTGCCAGCAGCCCTTACGTGGGGGGGGCGGACGAGCAGTACTTC
>.|.|TRBJ2-7|TRBV4-1
CASSQDVAGPYYEQYF
TGCGCCAGCAGCCAAGATGTGGCGGGTCCTTACTACGAGCAGTACTTC